The T cell receptor (beta chain) described here comes from a study of cytomegalovirus exposure and HLA in healthy donors. Study findings and constraints: In an earlier analysis, productive rearrangement rates for most beta V segments clustered near 90% or 30%. The study designated fewer than 200 TCR beta chains cytomegalovirus-associated.

Despite likely unrecorded immune exposures, the donors were nominally healthy at the time of sampling. On this clone itself: No antigen is known for it.

Researchers ran the PCR with 60 Vbeta and 13 Jbeta primers. The assay was immunoSEQ multiplex PCR, and TCRdb's table has in-frame clones only and misses some. The data contain about 82,000 clones, about 9.5% of them singletons. The sequencing sample was made of PBMCs. This receptor was obtained from a man in his sixties in good health and CMV-seropositive.

The CDR3 loop is CASSYLGGLNTIYF. The CDR3 DNA is TGTGCCAGCAGCTACCTCGGGGGGCTAAACACCATATATTTT. The V gene is TRBV5-6, the J gene TRBJ1-3, with D possibly TRBD1 on 6 matching bases. This CDR3 region has 14 residues. Trimming removed 3 bases at V and 6 bases at J, with 13 bases between. In germline, CDR1 is SGHDT, CDR2 YYEEEE.